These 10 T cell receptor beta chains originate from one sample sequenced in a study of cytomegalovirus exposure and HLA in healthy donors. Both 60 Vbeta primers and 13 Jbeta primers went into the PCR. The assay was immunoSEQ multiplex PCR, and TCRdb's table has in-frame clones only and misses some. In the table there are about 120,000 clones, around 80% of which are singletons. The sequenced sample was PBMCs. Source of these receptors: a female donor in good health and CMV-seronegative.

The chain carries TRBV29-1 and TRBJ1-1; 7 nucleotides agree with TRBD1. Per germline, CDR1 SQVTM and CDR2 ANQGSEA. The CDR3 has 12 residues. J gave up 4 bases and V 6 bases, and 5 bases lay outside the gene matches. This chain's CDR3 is CSVTGQATEAFF. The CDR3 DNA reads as TGCAGCGTCACAGGACAGGCCACTGAAGCTTTCTTT.

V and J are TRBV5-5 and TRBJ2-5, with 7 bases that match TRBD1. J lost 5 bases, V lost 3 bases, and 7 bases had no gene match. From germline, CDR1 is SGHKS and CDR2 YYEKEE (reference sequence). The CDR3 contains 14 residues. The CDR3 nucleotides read TGTGCCAGCAGCTCAACACCGGGACAGGAGACCCAGTACTTC. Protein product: CASSSTPGQETQYF. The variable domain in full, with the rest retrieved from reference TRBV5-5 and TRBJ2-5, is DAGVTQSPTHLIKTRGQQVTLRCSPISGHKSVSWYQQVLGQGPQFIFQYYEKEERGRGNFPDRFSARQFPNYSSELNVNALLLGDSALYLCASSSTPGQETQYFGPGTRLLVL.

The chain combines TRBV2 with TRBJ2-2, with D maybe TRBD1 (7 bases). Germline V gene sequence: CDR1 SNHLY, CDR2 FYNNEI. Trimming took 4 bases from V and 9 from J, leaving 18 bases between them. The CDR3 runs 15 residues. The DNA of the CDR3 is TGTGCCAGCAGTGTGGGGGGACAGATATCCTGGGAGCTGTTTTTT. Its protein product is CASSVGGQISWELFF.

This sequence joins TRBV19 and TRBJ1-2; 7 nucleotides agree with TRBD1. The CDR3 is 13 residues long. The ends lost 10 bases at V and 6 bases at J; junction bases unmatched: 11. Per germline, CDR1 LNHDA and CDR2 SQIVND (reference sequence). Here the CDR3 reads CATYRGLEDGYTF. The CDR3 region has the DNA TGTGCCACCTACAGGGGTCTCGAGGATGGCTACACCTTC.

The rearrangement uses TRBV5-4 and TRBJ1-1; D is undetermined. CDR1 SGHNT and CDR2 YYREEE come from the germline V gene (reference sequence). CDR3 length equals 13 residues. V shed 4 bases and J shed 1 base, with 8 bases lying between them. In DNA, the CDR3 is TGTGCCAGCAGCCTAGAAGAGAACACTGAAGCTTTCTTT. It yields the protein CASSLEENTEAFF.

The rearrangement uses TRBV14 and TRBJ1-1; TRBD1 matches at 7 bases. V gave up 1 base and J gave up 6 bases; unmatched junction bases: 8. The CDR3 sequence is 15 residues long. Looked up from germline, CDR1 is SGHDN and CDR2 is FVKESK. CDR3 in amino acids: CASSQVRGTAAEAFF. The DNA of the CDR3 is TGTGCCAGCAGCCAAGTAAGGGGGACAGCGGCTGAAGCTTTCTTT.

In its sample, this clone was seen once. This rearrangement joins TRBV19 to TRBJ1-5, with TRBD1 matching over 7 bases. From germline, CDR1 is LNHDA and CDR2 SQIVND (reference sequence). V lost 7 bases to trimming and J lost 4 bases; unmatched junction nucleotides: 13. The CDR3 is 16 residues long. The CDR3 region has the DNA TGTGCCAGTACCCCAGCCGGGACAGTTTCTAATCAGCCCCAGCATTTT. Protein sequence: CASTPAGTVSNQPQHF.

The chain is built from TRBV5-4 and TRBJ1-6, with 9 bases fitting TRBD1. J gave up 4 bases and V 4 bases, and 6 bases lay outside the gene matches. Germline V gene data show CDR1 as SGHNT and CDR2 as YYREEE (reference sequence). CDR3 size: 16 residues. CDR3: CASSLGQGPYNSPLHF. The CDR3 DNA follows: TGTGCCAGCAGCCTGGGACAGGGACCATATAATTCACCCCTCCACTTT.

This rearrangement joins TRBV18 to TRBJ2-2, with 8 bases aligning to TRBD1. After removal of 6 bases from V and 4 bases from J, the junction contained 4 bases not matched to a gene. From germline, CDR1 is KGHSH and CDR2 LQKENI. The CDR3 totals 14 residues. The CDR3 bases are TGTGCCAGCTCCGGACAGGGTGGCACCGGGGAGCTGTTTTTT. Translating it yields CASSGQGGTGELFF. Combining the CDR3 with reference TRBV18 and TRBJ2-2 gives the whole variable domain NAGVMQNPRHLVRRRGQEARLRCSPMKGHSHVYWYRQLPEEGLKFMVYLQKENIIDESGMPKERFSAEFPKEGPSILRIQQVVRGDSAAYFCASSGQGGTGELFFGEGSRLTVL.

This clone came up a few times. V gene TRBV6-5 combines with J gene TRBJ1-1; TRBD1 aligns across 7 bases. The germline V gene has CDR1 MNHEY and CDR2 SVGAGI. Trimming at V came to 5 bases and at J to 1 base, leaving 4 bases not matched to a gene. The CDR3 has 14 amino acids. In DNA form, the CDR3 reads TGTGCCAGCAGTACACGACAGGGGAACACTGAAGCTTTCTTT. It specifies CASSTRQGNTEAFF.